The 31 T cell receptor beta chains below were found in one sample sequenced in a study of blood T cell repertoires in COVID-19. The assay was immunoSEQ multiplex PCR, and TCRdb's table has in-frame clones only and misses some. The table includes more than 45,000 clones, approximately 86% detected once. The source material was peripheral blood. These receptors were taken from a man aged 35 to 55 with acute or convalescent COVID-19.

The chain joins TRBV12-3 or TRBV12-4 to TRBJ1-1; D is unclear. The germline V and J ends were trimmed by 6 bases and 0 bases, with 8 bases remaining between them. CDR3 length: 13 amino acids. CDR3 residues: CASSPQMNTEAFF. The CDR3 DNA follows: TGTGCCAGCAGCCCCCAAATGAACACTGAAGCTTTCTTT.

This chain uses TRBV7-9 with TRBJ2-3; the D gene is possibly TRBD2 (6 bases). The CDR3 is 15 amino acids. Trimming pared 5 bases from V and 2 bases from J, leaving 14 bases between. The germline gives CDR1 SEHNR, CDR2 FQNEAQ (reference sequence). CDR3: CASSLGDSDTDTQYF. As DNA, the CDR3 is TGTGCCAGCAGCCTAGGGGACTCCGACACAGATACGCAGTATTTT. The complete variable domain, with remaining parts taken from reference TRBV7-9 and TRBJ2-3, reads DTGVSQNPRHKITKRGQNVTFRCDPISEHNRLYWYRQTLGQGPEFLTYFQNEAQLEKSRLLSDRFSAERPKGSFSTLEIQRTEQGDSAMYLCASSLGDSDTDTQYFGPGTRLTVL.

The rearrangement links TRBV7-9 to TRBJ1-4; TRBD1 agrees at 7 bases. Germline lookup yields CDR1 SEHNR and CDR2 FQNEAQ (reference sequence). Trimming took 4 bases from V and 10 from J; bases not matched to a gene: 3. The CDR3 has 12 residues. The CDR3 DNA is TGTGCCAGCAGCTCCGGGACAGTAAAACTGTTTTTT. This codes for CASSSGTVKLFF.

This clone has a single count. The rearrangement joins TRBV2 to TRBJ1-3, with D hard to call. Germline V gene data show CDR1 as SNHLY and CDR2 as FYNNEI. The CDR3 contains 15 residues. V lost 5 bases, J lost 0 bases, and 11 bases lay in between. CDR3 loop: CASSPDRSSGNTIYF. CDR3 nucleotide sequence: TGTGCCAGCAGTCCCGACCGGAGCTCTGGAAACACCATATATTTT.

J is TRBJ2-7 and V is TRBV27; D is possibly TRBD1 (5 bases). Germline lookup yields CDR1 MNHEY and CDR2 SMNVEV (reference sequence). The CDR3 spans 13 residues. The V and J ends lost 6 bases and 5 bases respectively, with 14 bases between them. CDR3 in DNA: TGTGCCAGCAGCATCACCCAGGGTGACGAGCAGTACTTC. Its protein product is CASSITQGDEQYF.

This clone was seen a few times. The chain uses TRBV10-1 and TRBJ2-2; the match to TRBD1 covers 11 bases. Germline assignment: CDR1 WNHNN and CDR2 SYGVQD (reference sequence). Losses at the gene ends were 8 bases for V and 6 bases for J; bases not matched to a gene: 2. This CDR3 comprises 13 residues. CDR3 amino acids: CASRGQGAGELFF. The CDR3, as DNA: TGCGCCAGCCGGGGACAGGGGGCCGGGGAGCTGTTTTTT.

The rearrangement links TRBV30 to TRBJ2-2; the match to TRBD1 covers 7 bases. V shed 4 bases, J shed 4 bases, and the junction held 6 bases outside the gene matches. This CDR3 comprises 14 residues. The V gene's germline CDR1 is GTSNPN and CDR2 SVGIG (reference sequence). The CDR3 loop reads CAWNRGAGTGELFF. Here the CDR3 DNA reads TGTGCCTGGAACAGGGGAGCCGGCACCGGGGAGCTGTTTTTT.

CDR3: CASNQGSGNTIYF. The DNA for the CDR3 is TGTGCCAGCAATCAGGGTTCCGGAAACACCATATATTTT. The chain has TRBV3-1 (or the pseudogene TRBV3-2) and TRBJ1-3, with D possibly TRBD1 on 5 matching bases. V shed 7 bases and J shed 4 bases, with 11 bases lying between them. The CDR3 is made up of 13 amino acids. The germline gives CDR1 LGHDT, CDR2 YNNKEL (reference sequence).

The rearrangement uses TRBV5-1 and TRBJ1-1; TRBD1 matches at 7 bases. The V segment lost 4 bases and the J segment 7 bases; nucleotides outside the gene matches: 10. Looked up from germline, CDR1 is SGHRS and CDR2 is YFSETQ. The CDR3 spans 14 residues. The CDR3 DNA is TGCGCCAGCAGCAAGGACAGGTCTCTTTTTGAAGCTTTCTTT. Translating it yields CASSKDRSLFEAFF.

V and J are TRBV10-3 and TRBJ2-1, with 11 bases lining up with TRBD2. The CDR3 length is 16 residues. In germline, CDR1 is ENHRY, CDR2 SYGVKD. Unmatched junction bases numbered 6, after V lost 0 bases and J lost 8 bases. CDR3 residues: CAISESSLAGGDEQFF. The CDR3 DNA follows: TGTGCCATCAGTGAGTCGAGTCTAGCGGGGGGAGATGAGCAGTTCTTC.

This clone was detected only once. The V and J genes are TRBV7-2 and TRBJ2-3, with 8 bases fitting TRBD2. V trimming: 6 bases; J trimming: 0 bases; junction bases outside the gene matches: 5. The CDR3 totals 15 residues. Per the germline V gene, CDR1 is SGHTA and CDR2 is FQGNSA. As DNA, the CDR3 is TGTGCCAGCAGTCCCGAGCGGGGGAGCACAGATACGCAGTATTTT. Translation gives CASSPERGSTDTQYF.

The chain is built from TRBV5-6 and TRBJ2-6; D might be TRBD1 (6 bases). The V end was cut by 2 bases, the J end by 1 base, with 16 bases between. Germline V gene data show CDR1 as SGHDT and CDR2 as YYEEEE. The CDR3 sequence is 18 residues long. In nucleotides, the CDR3 is TGTGCCAGCAGCTTACAGGGTTTAGTTCAATCTGGGGCCAACGTCCTGACTTTC. Translation gives CASSLQGLVQSGANVLTF.

The sample holds one count of this clone. The genes are TRBV2 and TRBJ2-5, with 11 bases that match TRBD2. Trimming took 10 bases from V and 3 from J; bases not matched to a gene: 7. CDR1 and CDR2 (germline): SNHLY, FYNNEI. There are 14 residues in the CDR3. DNA of the CDR3: TGTGCCACCTCGACTAGCGGGGCGAAAGAGACCCAGTACTTC. This translates into CATSTSGAKETQYF.

CDR3 DNA: TGTGCCAGCAGCTCGGGACAGACCTCCTATAATTCACCCCTCCACTTT. Protein: CASSSGQTSYNSPLHF. The chain joins TRBV7-9 to TRBJ1-6; the match to TRBD1 covers 7 bases. V gave up 4 bases and J gave up 0 bases; unmatched junction bases: 3. CDR3 size: 16 residues. The V gene's germline CDR1 is SEHNR and CDR2 FQNEAQ (reference sequence).

The rearrangement uses TRBV5-5 and TRBJ2-3, with TRBD1 identical over 10 bases. V lost 3 bases, J lost 3 bases, and 7 bases stayed unmatched. This CDR3 spans 16 amino acids. The V gene's germline CDR1 is SGHKS and CDR2 YYEKEE (reference sequence). CDR3: CASSWGDRGSTDTQYF. The CDR3 bases are TGTGCCAGCAGCTGGGGGGACAGGGGTAGTACAGATACGCAGTATTTT.

The chain employs TRBV6-5 and TRBJ1-4; tentatively, D is TRBD1 (6 bases). The germline CDR1 and CDR2 sequences are MNHEY and SVGAGI. The V gene lost 7 bases and the J gene lost 4 bases, with 10 bases spanning the gap. The CDR3 spans 13 residues. In nucleotides, the CDR3 is TGTGCCAGCACGAGGACAGTTAATGAAAAACTGTTTTTT. This sequence encodes CASTRTVNEKLFF.

Only one count was recorded for this clone. This chain joins TRBV3-1 (or the pseudogene TRBV3-2) and TRBJ1-4; D is possibly TRBD1 (5 bases). The germline CDR1 and CDR2 sequences are LGHDT and YNNKEL (reference sequence). Trimming took off 1 base at V and 14 bases at J, with 14 bases between the two ends. CDR3 length equals 13 residues. The CDR3 protein is CASSQVPQGWLFF. As DNA, the CDR3 is TGTGCCAGCAGCCAAGTCCCCCAGGGCTGGCTGTTTTTT.

This chain connects TRBV15 to TRBJ2-5, with 10 bases that match TRBD2. The germline V gene encodes CDR1 LNHNV and CDR2 YYDKDF (reference sequence). The CDR3 has 16 residues. V shed 9 bases, J shed 3 bases, and the junction held 13 bases outside the gene matches. In DNA form, the CDR3 reads TGTGCCACTCAGAGGGGACTAGCGATACAAGAAGAGACCCAGTACTTC. Its translation is CATQRGLAIQEETQYF.

This clone has more than one count but fewer than ten. The chain carries TRBV7-2 and TRBJ2-1, with 10 nucleotides matching TRBD2. The length of the CDR3 is 17 residues. J gave up 3 bases and V 3 bases, and 8 bases lay outside the gene matches. Germline CDR1 and CDR2: SGHTA and FQGNSA. The CDR3 loop reads CASSLRLAGAYYNEQFF. Here the CDR3 DNA reads TGTGCCAGCAGCTTGAGGCTAGCGGGGGCCTACTACAATGAGCAGTTCTTC.

This sequence joins TRBV6-5 and TRBJ1-1; D may be TRBD1 (6 bases). The CDR3 sequence is 13 residues long. The ends were cut back, 7 bases at V and 4 bases at J, with 13 bases in the middle. Germline CDR1 reads MNHEY; CDR2 reads SVGAGI. In DNA, the CDR3 is TGTGCCAGCAAGGGGGAAGTTGGCACTGAAGCTTTCTTT. Its translation is CASKGEVGTEAFF.

V is TRBV10-2 and J is TRBJ1-6; D is perhaps TRBD1 (5 bases). Trimming pared 6 bases from V and 0 bases from J, leaving 9 bases between. This CDR3 spans 15 amino acids. Per the germline V gene, CDR1 is WSHSY and CDR2 is SAAADI. CDR3 protein: CASRATGSYNSPLHF. The DNA of the CDR3 is TGCGCCAGCAGGGCCACAGGCTCCTATAATTCACCCCTCCACTTT.

The chain carries TRBV6-5 and TRBJ1-1; 9 nucleotides align to TRBD1. Trimming cost V 6 bases and J 12 bases; bases outside gene matches: 8. Germline CDR1 and CDR2: MNHEY and SVGAGI. This CDR3 has 12 residues. CDR3 residues: CASRQGASSSFF. For the CDR3, the DNA is TGTGCCAGCAGACAGGGGGCTTCGTCGTCTTTCTTT.

The chain has TRBV6-6 and TRBJ1-1, with D possibly being TRBD1 (5 bases). The V end was cut by 5 bases, the J end by 1 base, with 17 bases between. The CDR3 has 16 residues. The germline V gene encodes CDR1 MNHNY and CDR2 SVGAGI (reference sequence). CDR3 residues: CASSGTGGHRNTEAFF. CDR3 bases: TGTGCCAGCAGTGGAACAGGAGGGCATAGGAACACTGAAGCTTTCTTT.

The chain is built from TRBV27 and TRBJ1-1; 8 nucleotides match TRBD1. J lost 4 bases, V lost 4 bases, and 5 bases had no gene match. Germline CDR1 and CDR2: MNHEY and SMNVEV (reference sequence). The CDR3 totals 14 residues. The CDR3 loop is CASSSGGLGTEAFF. In nucleotides, the CDR3 is TGTGCCAGCAGTTCAGGGGGCTTGGGCACTGAAGCTTTCTTT.

This sequence joins TRBV6-4 and TRBJ1-1; 9 bases match TRBD1. V shed 7 bases, J shed 1 base, and the junction held 4 bases outside the gene matches. The CDR3 runs to 14 residues. In germline, CDR1 is MRHNA, CDR2 SNTAGT. This CDR3 is CASKMDRGNTEAFF. DNA for the CDR3: TGTGCCAGCAAGATGGACAGGGGGAACACTGAAGCTTTCTTT.

This clone was detected many times. The chain uses TRBV7-2 and TRBJ1-5, with unresolved D. Germline V gene lookup returns CDR1 SGHTA and CDR2 FQGNSA. The CDR3 runs 14 residues. Trimming left V 5 bases short and J 6 bases short, with 14 bases between. For the CDR3, the DNA is TGTGCCAGCAGCGCCTACACGAGCGGTCAGCCCCAGCATTTT. Amino acid sequence: CASSAYTSGQPQHF. Filled out from reference TRBV7-2 and TRBJ1-5, the complete variable domain reads GAGVSQSPSNKVTEKGKDVELRCDPISGHTALYWYRQSLGQGLEFLIYFQGNSAPDKSGLPSDRFSAERTGGSVSTLTIQRTQQEDSAVYLCASSAYTSGQPQHFGDGTRLSIL.

The chain employs TRBV19 and TRBJ2-7, with a tentative D call TRBD1 (5 bases). The V gene's germline CDR1 is LNHDA and CDR2 SQIVND (reference sequence). The CDR3 is made up of 12 amino acids. V was pared by 7 bases and J by 6 bases, with 13 bases between. In DNA form, the CDR3 reads TGTGCCAGTACCGGACATTCCGCCGAGCAGTACTTC. Encoded protein: CASTGHSAEQYF.

The CDR3 DNA reads TGTGCCAGCAGTCGCACACCCTACGAGCAGTACGTC. Its protein is CASSRTPYEQYV. The chain combines TRBV12-3 or TRBV12-4 with TRBJ2-7; D unresolved. CDR3 length: 12 amino acids. Trimming cost V 5 bases and J 2 bases, with 7 bases left between them.

The rearrangement uses TRBV6-5 and TRBJ1-1, with 7 bases aligning to TRBD1. V was pared by 6 bases and J by 5 bases, with 9 bases of the junction left unmatched. The germline V gene has CDR1 MNHEY and CDR2 SVGAGI. The CDR3 is 14 residues long. The CDR3 DNA is TGTGCCAGCAGCTCGACAGGGCGAGGAACTGAAGCTTTCTTT. Translation: CASSSTGRGTEAFF.

The chain has TRBV30 and TRBJ2-2, with D perhaps TRBD1 (6 bases). CDR3 length: 14 amino acids. The germline V gene has CDR1 GTSNPN and CDR2 SVGIG (reference sequence). V gave up 8 bases and J gave up 3 bases, with 16 bases separating them. CDR3: CAQKVGQHTGELFF. DNA for the CDR3: TGTGCCCAGAAGGTTGGACAGCACACCGGGGAGCTGTTTTTT.

This clone was seen more than once but under ten times. The rearrangement joins TRBV7-2 to TRBJ2-1; maybe TRBD2 (5 bases). V was trimmed by 3 bases and J by 1 base, leaving 10 bases between them. CDR3 size: 15 residues. Germline V gene sequence: CDR1 SGHTA, CDR2 FQGNSA. CDR3 bases: TGTGCCAGCAGCTTCAAGAGCGGTTCCTACAATGAGCAGTTCTTC. This translates into CASSFKSGSYNEQFF.